This T cell receptor beta chain derives from a study of T cell repertoires in cytomegalovirus infection (dated by TCRdb to between 2018 and 2021). About the investigation overall: Donor HLA type was relevant to the analysis, as public TCR beta signatures indicated carriage of CMV infection together with the matching HLA type. Overall results and qualifications from the work: Carriers of CMV infection plus the relevant HLA type were discriminated by the cumulative frequency of public TCR beta family members in the study cohort and in an independent 352-donor cohort. The ex vivo response was dominated by HLA-C-restricted CMV-specific TCR beta clonotypes, and the single most frequent clonotype in two of eight donors was supplied by these HLA-C-restricted clonotypes.

On this clonotype: The antigen it binds to is not known. Within one base of it there is no much larger clone, and no base qualities were kept.

CDR3 length: 14 amino acids, cysteine to phenylalanine. Just the 42-base CDR3 DNA is kept, in frame starting at base 1. The germline V and J ends show losses of 11 bases and 4 bases respectively, and no gene match explains 13 bases of the junction. From the germline V gene (reference sequence), CDR1 is MNHNY and CDR2 is SVGAGI. Sequencing instrument: Illumina HiSeq 1500. Starting from the raw public reads, TCRdb applied fastp trimming at Q25, assembled clones with MiXCR and retained in-frame beta chains. Each CDR3 protein appears once, grouped with its most common genes and DNA. The sample has fewer than 700,000 distinct CDR3 sequences on record, approximately 25% of them singletons. The ten top clones hold 6.5% to 10% of the sample.

The sequence joins TRBV6-6 to TRBJ1-2, and TRBD1 matches 7 of the central bases. The sequencing input was CD8+ T cells from PBMCs. The TCR originated in a human donor in good health (CMV status not recorded). Some clones in this sample may be carry-over from other donors' samples. CDR3 region: CALEGTDSGYGYTF. The base sequence is TGTGCCCTAGAGGGGACAGACAGCGGCTATGGCTACACCTTC.